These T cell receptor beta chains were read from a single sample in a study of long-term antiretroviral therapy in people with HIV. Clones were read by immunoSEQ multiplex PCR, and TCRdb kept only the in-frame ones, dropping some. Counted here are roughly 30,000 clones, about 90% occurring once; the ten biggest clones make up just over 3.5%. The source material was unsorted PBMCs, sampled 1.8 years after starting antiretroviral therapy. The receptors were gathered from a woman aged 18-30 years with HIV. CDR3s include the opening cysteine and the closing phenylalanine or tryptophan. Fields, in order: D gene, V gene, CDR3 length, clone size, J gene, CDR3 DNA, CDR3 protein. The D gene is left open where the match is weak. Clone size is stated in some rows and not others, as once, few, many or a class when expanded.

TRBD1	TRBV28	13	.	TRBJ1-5	TGTGCCAGCAGTGGACAGGTGAATCAGCCCCAGCATTTT	CASSGQVNQPQHF
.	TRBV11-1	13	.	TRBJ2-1	TGTGCCAGCAGCTTAGGTCCGTACAATGAGCAGTTCTTC	CASSLGPYNEQFF
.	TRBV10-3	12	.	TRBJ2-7	TGTGCCATCAGTGAGCGGGAGTCCGAGCAGTACTTC	CAISERESEQYF
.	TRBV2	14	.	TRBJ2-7	TGTGCCAGCAAAGGGACGACGGGCTCCTACGAGCAGTACTTC	CASKGTTGSYEQYF
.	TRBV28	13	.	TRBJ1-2	TGTGCCAGCAGAGTGCCCACGAACTATGGCTACACCTTC	CASRVPTNYGYTF
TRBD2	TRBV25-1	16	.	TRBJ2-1	TGTGCCAGCAGTGCGGGAGGGTTACTCTCCTACAATGAGCAGTTCTTC	CASSAGGLLSYNEQFF
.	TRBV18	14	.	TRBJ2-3	TGTGCCAGTTCCGGTCAGGGGCGAACAGATACGCAGTATTTT	CASSGQGRTDTQYF
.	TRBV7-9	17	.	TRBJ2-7	TGTGCCAGCAGCTTAGGGGCCCCCCTAACCCTATCCCACGAGCAGTACTTC	CASSLGAPLTLSHEQYF
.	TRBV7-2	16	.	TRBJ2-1	TGTGCCAGCAGCCCATCCGGGACTGCCACCTACAATGAGCAGTTCTTC	CASSPSGTATYNEQFF
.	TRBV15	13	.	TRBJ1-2	TGTGCCACCAGCAGAGATAGGAGTGGGGGCTACACCTTC	CATSRDRSGGYTF
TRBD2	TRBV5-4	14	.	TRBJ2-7	TGTGCCAGCAGCATTAGCGGGAACGGCTACGAGCAGTACTTC	CASSISGNGYEQYF
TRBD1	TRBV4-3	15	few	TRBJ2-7	TGCGCCAGCAGCCAAGTGACAGGACAGGGCTACGAGCAGTACTTC	CASSQVTGQGYEQYF
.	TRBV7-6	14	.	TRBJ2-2	TGTGCCAGCAGCTTAGGACGGGGCACCGGGGAGCTGTTTTTT	CASSLGRGTGELFF
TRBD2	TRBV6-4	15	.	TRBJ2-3	TGTGCCAGCAGTCCACTAGCGGGACACACAGATACGCAGTATTTT	CASSPLAGHTDTQYF
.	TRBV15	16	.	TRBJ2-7	TGTGCCACCAGCAGGGACGGCCGGGACGGCATCTACGAGCAGTACTTC	CATSRDGRDGIYEQYF
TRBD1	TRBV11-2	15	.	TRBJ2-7	TGTGCCAGCAGTTTAGCTGGGACAGGAATCTACGAGCAGTACTTC	CASSLAGTGIYEQYF
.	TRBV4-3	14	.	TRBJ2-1	TGCGCCAGCAGCCAAGCTTTCAGTTACAATGAGCAGTTCTTC	CASSQAFSYNEQFF
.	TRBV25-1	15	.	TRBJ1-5	TGTGCCAGCAGTGAGACAGGCTGGGGCAATCAGCCCCAGCATTTT	CASSETGWGNQPQHF
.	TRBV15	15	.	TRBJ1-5	TGTGCCACCAGCAGAGATCGGGGTAGCAATCAGCCCCAGCATTTT	CATSRDRGSNQPQHF
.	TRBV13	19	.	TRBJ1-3	TGTGCCAGCAGCTCGGGGGGCGGAGTGTGGGCCACCTCTGGAAACACCATATATTTT	CASSSGGGVWATSGNTIYF
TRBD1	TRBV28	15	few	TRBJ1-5	TGTGCCAGCAGGGCCGGACAGGGGGCCTATCAGCCCCAGCATTTT	CASRAGQGAYQPQHF
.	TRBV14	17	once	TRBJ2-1	TGTGCCAGCAGCCAAGATCTTCCAGCCATGATGAACAATGAGCAGTTCTTC	CASSQDLPAMMNNEQFF
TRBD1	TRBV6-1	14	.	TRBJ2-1	TGTGCCATTGGGGCCCGGGACAGCTACAATGAGCAGTTCTTC	CAIGARDSYNEQFF
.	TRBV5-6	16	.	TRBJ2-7	TGTGCCAGCAGCAACGAGGCACCTATGGGGACCTACGAGCAGTACTTC	CASSNEAPMGTYEQYF
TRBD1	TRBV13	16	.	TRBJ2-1	TGTGCCAGCAGCTCGAGCCGGGACAGCTCCTCCAATGAGCAGTTCTTC	CASSSSRDSSSNEQFF
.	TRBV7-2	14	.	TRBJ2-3	TGTGCCAGCAGCCGACTGAATGTCGGGGATACGCAGTATTTT	CASSRLNVGDTQYF
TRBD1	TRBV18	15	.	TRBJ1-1	TGTGCCAGCTCACCACGACAGGGGTTCGAGACTGAAGCTTTCTTT	CASSPRQGFETEAFF
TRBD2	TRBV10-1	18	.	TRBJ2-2	TGCGCCAGCAGTGCGAGACTAGCGGGGCCCGCGAACACCGGGGAGCTGTTTTTT	CASSARLAGPANTGELFF
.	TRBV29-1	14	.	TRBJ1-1	TGCAGCGTCTCGCAGGGAACTATGAACACTGAAGCTTTCTTT	CSVSQGTMNTEAFF
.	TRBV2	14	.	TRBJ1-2	TGTGCCAGCAGTGGTTTGCGGGAAGTCTATGGCTACACCTTC	CASSGLREVYGYTF
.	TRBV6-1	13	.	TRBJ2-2	TGTGCCAGCAGTGATTTCAACACCGGGGAGCTGTTTTTT	CASSDFNTGELFF
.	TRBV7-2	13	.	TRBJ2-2	TGTGCCAGCAGTAGGGTTAAGGCCGGGGAGCTGTTTTTT	CASSRVKAGELFF
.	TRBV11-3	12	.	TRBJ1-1	TGTGCCAGCAGCTTGGGGCAATCTGAAGCTTTCTTT	CASSLGQSEAFF
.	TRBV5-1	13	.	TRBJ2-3	TGCGCCAGCAGCTTGGAGATCAGAGATACGCAGTATTTT	CASSLEIRDTQYF
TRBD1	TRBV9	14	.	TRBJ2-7	TGTGCCAGCAGCGCCGGGACAGGGGGCCACGAGCAGTACTTC	CASSAGTGGHEQYF
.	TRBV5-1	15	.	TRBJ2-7	TGCGCCAGCAGCTTGGGGGGGGGCTACACCTACGAGCAGTACTTC	CASSLGGGYTYEQYF
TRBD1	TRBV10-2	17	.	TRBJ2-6	TGCGCCAGCAGGGAGGGACAGGGTCTCTCTGGGGCCAACGTCCTGACTTTC	CASREGQGLSGANVLTF
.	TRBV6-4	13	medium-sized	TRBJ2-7	TGTGCCAGCAGTGACCGGGACGTCTACGAGCAGTACTTC	CASSDRDVYEQYF
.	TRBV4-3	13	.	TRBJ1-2	TGCGCCAGCAGCCATGGGGCAGGGGATGGCTACACCTTC	CASSHGAGDGYTF
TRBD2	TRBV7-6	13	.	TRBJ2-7	TGTGCCAGCAGCTTAAACGGGAGGGACGAGCAGTACTTC	CASSLNGRDEQYF
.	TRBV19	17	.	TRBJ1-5	.	CASTSGPVGISNQPQHF
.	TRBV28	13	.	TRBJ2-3	TGTGCCAGCAGTTTACAGGGGTTAGATACGCAGTATTTT	CASSLQGLDTQYF
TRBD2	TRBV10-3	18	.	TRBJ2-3	TGTGCCATCAGTGGTTCCACTAGCGGGAGGCGAAGCACAGATACGCAGTATTTT	CAISGSTSGRRSTDTQYF
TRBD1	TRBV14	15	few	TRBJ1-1	TGTGCCAGTGCTGGGGACAGAGAAATGAACACTGAAGCTTTCTTT	CASAGDREMNTEAFF
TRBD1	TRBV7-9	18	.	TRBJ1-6	TGTGCCAGCACCCGGGACAGGGGGCCGAGCTCCTATAATTCACCCCTCCACTTT	CASTRDRGPSSYNSPLHF
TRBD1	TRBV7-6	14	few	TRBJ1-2	TGTGCCAGCAGCTTCGAACAGGGGGCGAGTGGCTACACCTTC	CASSFEQGASGYTF
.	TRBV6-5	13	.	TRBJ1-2	TGTGCCAGCAGTTCCTCAGGGGTCATTGGCTACACCTTC	CASSSSGVIGYTF
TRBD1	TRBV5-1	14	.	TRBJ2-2	TGCGCCAGCCCCGGGACAGACAACACCGGGGAGCTGTTTTTT	CASPGTDNTGELFF
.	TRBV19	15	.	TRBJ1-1	TGTGCCAGTAGTATAGCTGGGGCTCGGTACACTGAAGCTTTCTTT	CASSIAGARYTEAFF